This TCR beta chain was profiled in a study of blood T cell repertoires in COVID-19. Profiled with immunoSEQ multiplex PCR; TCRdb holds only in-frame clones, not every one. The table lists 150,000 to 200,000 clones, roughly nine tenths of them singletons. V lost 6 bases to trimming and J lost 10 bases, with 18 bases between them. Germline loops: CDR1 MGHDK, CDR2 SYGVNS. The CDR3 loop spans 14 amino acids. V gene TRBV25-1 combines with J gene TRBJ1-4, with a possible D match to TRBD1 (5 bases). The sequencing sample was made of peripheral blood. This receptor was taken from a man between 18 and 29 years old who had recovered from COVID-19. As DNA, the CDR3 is TGTGCCAGCAGGGCCTCAGGGAATTTTGGAAAACTGTTTTTT. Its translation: CASRASGNFGKLFF.